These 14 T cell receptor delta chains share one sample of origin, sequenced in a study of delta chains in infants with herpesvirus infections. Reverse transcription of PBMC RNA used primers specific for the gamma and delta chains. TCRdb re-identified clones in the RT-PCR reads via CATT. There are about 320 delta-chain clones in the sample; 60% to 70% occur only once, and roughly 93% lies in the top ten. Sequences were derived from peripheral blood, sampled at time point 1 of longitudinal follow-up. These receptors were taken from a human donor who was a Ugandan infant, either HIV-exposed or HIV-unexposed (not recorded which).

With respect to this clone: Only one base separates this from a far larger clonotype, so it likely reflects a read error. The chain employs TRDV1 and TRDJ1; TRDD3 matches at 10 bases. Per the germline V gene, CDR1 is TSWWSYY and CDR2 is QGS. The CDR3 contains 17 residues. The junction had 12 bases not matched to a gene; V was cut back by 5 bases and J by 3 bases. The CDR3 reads CALGPRGIRRNPDKLIF. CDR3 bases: TGTGCTCTTGGGCCACGGGGGATACGCAGGAACCCCGATAAACTCATCTTT.

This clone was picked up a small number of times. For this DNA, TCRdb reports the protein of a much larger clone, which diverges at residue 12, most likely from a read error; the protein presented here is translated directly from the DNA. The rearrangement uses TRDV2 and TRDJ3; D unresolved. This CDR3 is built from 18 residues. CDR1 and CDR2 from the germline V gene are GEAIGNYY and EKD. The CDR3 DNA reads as TGTGCCTGTGACACAGTGGATTCCAGCTCCTGGCACACCCGACAGATGTTTTTC. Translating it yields CACDTVDSSSWHTRQMFF.

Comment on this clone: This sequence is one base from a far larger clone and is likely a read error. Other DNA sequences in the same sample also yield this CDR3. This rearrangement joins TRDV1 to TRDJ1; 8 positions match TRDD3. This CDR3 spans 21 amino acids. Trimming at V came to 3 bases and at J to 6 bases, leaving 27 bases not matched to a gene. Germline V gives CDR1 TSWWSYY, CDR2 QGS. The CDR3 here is CALGETALHPVLGAEPNKLIF. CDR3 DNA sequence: TGTGCTCTTGGGGAGACGGCCCTTCACCCCGTACTGGGGGCCGAACCAAATAAACTCATCTTT.

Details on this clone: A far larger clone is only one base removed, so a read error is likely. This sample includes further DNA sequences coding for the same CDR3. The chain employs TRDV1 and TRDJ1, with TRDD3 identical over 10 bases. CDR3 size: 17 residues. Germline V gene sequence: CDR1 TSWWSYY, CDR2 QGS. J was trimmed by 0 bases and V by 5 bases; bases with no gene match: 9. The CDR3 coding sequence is TGTGCTCTTGGGCCTCGGGGGATACGCAGGAACACCGATAAACTCATCTTT. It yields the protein CALGPRGIRRNTDKLIF.

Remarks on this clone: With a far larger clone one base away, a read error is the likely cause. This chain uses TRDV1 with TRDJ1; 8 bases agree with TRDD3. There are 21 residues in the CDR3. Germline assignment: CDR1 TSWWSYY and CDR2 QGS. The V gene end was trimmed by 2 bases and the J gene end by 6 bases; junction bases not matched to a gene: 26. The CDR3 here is CALGEMALHPVLGAEPNKLIF. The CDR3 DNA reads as TGTGCTCTTGGGGAAATGGCCCTTCACCCCGTACTGGGGGCCGAACCAAATAAACTCATCTTT.

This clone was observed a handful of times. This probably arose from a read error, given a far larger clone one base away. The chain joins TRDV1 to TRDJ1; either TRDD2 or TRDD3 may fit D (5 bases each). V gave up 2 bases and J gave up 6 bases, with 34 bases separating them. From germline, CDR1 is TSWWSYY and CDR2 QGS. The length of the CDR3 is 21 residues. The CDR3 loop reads CALGETALHPVPGAEPNKLIF. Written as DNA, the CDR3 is TGTGCTCTTGGGGAAACGGCCCTTCACCCCGTACCGGGGGCCGAACCAAATAAACTCATCTTT.

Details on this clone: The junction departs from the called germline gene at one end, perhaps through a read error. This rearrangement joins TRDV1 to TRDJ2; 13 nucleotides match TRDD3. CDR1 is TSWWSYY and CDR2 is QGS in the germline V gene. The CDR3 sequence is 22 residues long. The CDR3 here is CALEELGGPNWGIREGTAQLFF. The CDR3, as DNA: TGTGCTCTTGAGGAACTAGGGGGACCGAACTGGGGGATACGCGAGGGGACAGCACAACTCTTCTTT.

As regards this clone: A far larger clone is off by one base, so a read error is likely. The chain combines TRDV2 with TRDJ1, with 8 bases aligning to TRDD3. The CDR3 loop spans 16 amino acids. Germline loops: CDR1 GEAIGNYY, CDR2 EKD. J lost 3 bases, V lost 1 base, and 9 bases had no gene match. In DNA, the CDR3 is TGTGCCTGTGACACTTTACGGGGGGATATGGCCGATAAACTCATCTTT. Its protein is CACDTLRGDMADKLIF.

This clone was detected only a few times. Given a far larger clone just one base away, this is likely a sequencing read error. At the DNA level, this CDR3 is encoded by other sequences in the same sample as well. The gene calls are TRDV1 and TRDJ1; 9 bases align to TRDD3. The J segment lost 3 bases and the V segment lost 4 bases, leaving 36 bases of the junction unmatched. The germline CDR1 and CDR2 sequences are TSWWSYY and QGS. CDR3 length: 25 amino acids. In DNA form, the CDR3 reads TGTGCTCTTGGGGGCAGACCCGCCTTCCCCGGGTTTGGACTGGGGGACTCAACACCTCCCGATAAACTCATCTTT. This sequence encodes CALGGRPAFPGFGLGDSTPPDKLIF.

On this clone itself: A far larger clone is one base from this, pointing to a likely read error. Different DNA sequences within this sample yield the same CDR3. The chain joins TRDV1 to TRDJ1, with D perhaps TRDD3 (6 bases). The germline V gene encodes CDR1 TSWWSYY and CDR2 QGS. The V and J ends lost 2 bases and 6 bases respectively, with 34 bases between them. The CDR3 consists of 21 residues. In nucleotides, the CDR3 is TGTGCTCTTGGGGAAACGGCCCTTCACCCCGTACTGGGAGCCGAACCAAATAAACTCATCTTT. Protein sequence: CALGETALHPVLGAEPNKLIF.

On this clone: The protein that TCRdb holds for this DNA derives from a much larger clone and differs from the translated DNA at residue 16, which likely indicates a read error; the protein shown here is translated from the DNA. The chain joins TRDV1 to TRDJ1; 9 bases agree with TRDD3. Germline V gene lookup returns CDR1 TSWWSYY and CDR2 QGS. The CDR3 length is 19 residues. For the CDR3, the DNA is TGTGCTCTTGGGGCCCCAAGCCTACGGGGATACGGGTTGACCGATAGACTCATCTTT. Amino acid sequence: CALGAPSLRGYGLTDRLIF.

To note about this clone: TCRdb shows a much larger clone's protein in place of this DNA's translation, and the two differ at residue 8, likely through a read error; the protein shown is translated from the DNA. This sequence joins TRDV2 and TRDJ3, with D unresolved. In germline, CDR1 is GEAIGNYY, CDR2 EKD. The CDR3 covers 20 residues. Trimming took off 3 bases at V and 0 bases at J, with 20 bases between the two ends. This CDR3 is CACDSVLWDSSSWDTRQMFF. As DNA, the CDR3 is TGTGCCTGTGACTCCGTACTGTGGGACTCCAGCTCCTGGGACACCCGACAGATGTTTTTC.

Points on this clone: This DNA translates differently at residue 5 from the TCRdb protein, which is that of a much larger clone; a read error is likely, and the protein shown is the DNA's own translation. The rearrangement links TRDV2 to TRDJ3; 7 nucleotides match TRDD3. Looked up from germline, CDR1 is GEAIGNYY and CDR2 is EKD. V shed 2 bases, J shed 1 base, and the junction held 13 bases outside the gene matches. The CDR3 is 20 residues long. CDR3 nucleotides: TGTGCCTGTGACATCGCGCCCGCTGGGGGTCCGTCCTGGGACACCCGACAGATGTTTTTC. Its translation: CACDIAPAGGPSWDTRQMFF.

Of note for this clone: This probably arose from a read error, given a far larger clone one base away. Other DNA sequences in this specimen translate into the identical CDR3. CDR3: CALGETALHPVLGAEPNKLIF. As DNA, the CDR3 is TGTGCTCTTGGGGAAACGGCCCTTCACCCCGTACTGGGGGCCGAACCAAATAAACTCATTTTT. The chain combines TRDV1 with TRDJ1, with TRDD3 identical over 8 bases. From germline, CDR1 is TSWWSYY and CDR2 QGS. The CDR3 spans 21 residues.